One and the same sample provided the 8 T cell receptor beta chains below, sequenced in a study of blood T cell repertoires in COVID-19. Assay used: immunoSEQ multiplex PCR; TCRdb lists only in-frame clones, some missing. The table lists over 200,000 clones, about 80% of them singletons. The sample was peripheral blood. All receptors come from a woman older than 75 with acute or convalescent COVID-19.

The chain uses TRBV3-1 (or the pseudogene TRBV3-2) and TRBJ2-1; weak D call: TRBD2 (6 bases). The CDR3 sequence is 15 residues long. In germline, CDR1 is LGHDT, CDR2 YNNKEL (reference sequence). V lost 3 bases to trimming and J lost 7 bases, with 16 bases between them. Here the CDR3 DNA reads TGTGCCAGCAGCCACGACCTGACTAGTAGGAATGAGCAGTTCTTC. Translating it yields CASSHDLTSRNEQFF.

This clone appeared a single time. The V call is TRBV3-1 (or the pseudogene TRBV3-2), the J call TRBJ1-2; the D is unclear. CDR1 is LGHDT, CDR2 YNNKEL, per germline (reference sequence). The length of the CDR3 is 13 residues. V lost 1 base and J lost 6, with 9 bases in between. For the CDR3, the DNA is TGTGCCAGCAGCCAAGTGGGGAGGGATGGCTACACCTTC. Residues: CASSQVGRDGYTF.

The chain recombines TRBV3-1 (or the pseudogene TRBV3-2) with TRBJ2-7; no clear D. CDR1 is LGHDT, CDR2 YNNKEL, per germline (reference sequence). The germline V and J ends were trimmed by 0 bases and 1 base, with 7 bases remaining between them. This CDR3 is built from 14 residues. CDR3 protein: CASSQDHRSYEQYF. The DNA of the CDR3 is TGTGCCAGCAGCCAAGATCACAGATCCTACGAGCAGTACTTC.

For this clone: The identical CDR3 is also encoded by other nucleotide sequences in the sample. The genes are TRBV19 and TRBJ2-5; 8 bases map to TRBD2. This CDR3 comprises 13 residues. V was clipped by 5 bases and J by 4 bases; unmatched bases: 3. Germline values: CDR1 LNHDA, CDR2 SQIVND (reference sequence). Written as DNA, the CDR3 is TGTGCCAGTAGTGCGGGAGGACGAGAGACCCAGTACTTC. Residues: CASSAGGRETQYF.

The chain links TRBV5-1 to TRBJ1-5; 8 bases are shared with TRBD1. The CDR3 consists of 15 residues. Looked up from germline, CDR1 is SGHRS and CDR2 is YFSETQ. V was clipped by 4 bases and J by 6 bases; unmatched bases: 9. The CDR3 region is CASSLTGEKSQPQHF. CDR3 DNA sequence: TGCGCCAGCAGCCTGACAGGGGAGAAGAGTCAGCCCCAGCATTTT.

This clone was counted a few times. The chain is built from TRBV11-2 and TRBJ2-2; no reliable D call. The CDR3 loop spans 14 amino acids. Germline CDR1 reads SGHAT; CDR2 reads FQNNGV. V lost 1 base and J 4 bases, leaving 7 bases between the germline ends. The DNA of the CDR3 is TGTGCCAGCAGCTTAGTAGGAGCCACCGGGGAGCTGTTTTTT. Encoded protein: CASSLVGATGELFF.

The V gene is TRBV6-1, the J gene TRBJ1-2; 10 bases agree with TRBD1. V was pared by 3 bases and J by 1 base, with 8 bases of the junction left unmatched. This CDR3 has 17 residues. The germline V gene encodes CDR1 MNHNS and CDR2 SASEGT. In nucleotides, the CDR3 is TGTGCCAGCAGTGATAGACAGGGGGCGCTTGGTAACTATGGCTACACCTTC. It is translated as CASSDRQGALGNYGYTF.

This clone came up once. V gene TRBV3-1 (or the pseudogene TRBV3-2) combines with J gene TRBJ2-5; TRBD1 matches 8 bases. The CDR3 sequence is 14 residues long. Trimming took 6 bases from V and 1 from J; bases not matched to a gene: 4. CDR1 is LGHDT and CDR2 is YNNKEL in the germline V gene (reference sequence). The CDR3 DNA is TGTGCCAGCAGACGCACAGGGGGCCAAGAGACCCAGTACTTC. It encodes CASRRTGGQETQYF.